This is a list of T cell receptor beta chains from one sample in a study of shared T cell receptors in the human thymus. Assay used: immunoSEQ multiplex PCR; TCRdb lists only in-frame clones, some missing. Of hundreds of thousands of clones in the sample, roughly 90% were seen once. A further study also used this sample, focusing on human thymus T cells.

Material for sequencing was thymocytes. These TCRs come from a boy under two years old with a congenital heart defect. Both conserved end residues are part of each CDR3. The D gene is left open where the match is weak. Expanded clones get a size class; other rows say once, few or many, or leave the size out.

V	D	J	length	size	CDR3	DNA
TRBV5-1	-	TRBJ2-1	13	-	CASRGGVYNEQFF	TGCGCCAGCAGAGGAGGGGTCTACAATGAGCAGTTCTTC
TRBV2	TRBD1	TRBJ2-2	15	-	CASSGRGRHTGELFF	TGTGCCAGCAGTGGTAGGGGGCGCCACACCGGGGAGCTGTTTTTT
TRBV9	-	TRBJ1-2	14	-	CASSVGQETYGYTF	TGTGCCAGCAGCGTAGGGCAGGAAACTTATGGCTACACCTTC
TRBV27	TRBD2	TRBJ2-3	15	-	CASGLADFSTDTQYF	TGTGCCAGCGGGCTAGCGGACTTTAGCACAGATACGCAGTATTTT
TRBV6-5	TRBD1	TRBJ1-2	15	-	CASSPQGARAWGYTF	TGTGCCAGCAGTCCCCAGGGGGCGCGTGCTTGGGGCTACACCTTC
TRBV2	-	TRBJ1-1	16	once	CASSDPGVGDCTEAFF	TGTGCCAGCAGTGACCCAGGGGTTGGGGATTGTACTGAAGCTTTCTTT
TRBV27	TRBD2	TRBJ2-7	14	few	CASRRGSGSNEQYF	TGTGCCAGCAGACGTGGAAGCGGGAGTAACGAGCAGTACTTC
TRBV27	-	TRBJ1-5	15	-	CASSATGRGYQPQHF	TGTGCCAGCAGTGCAACAGGGAGAGGGTATCAGCCCCAGCATTTT
TRBV27	TRBD2	TRBJ2-1	18	-	CASTQGLASNPSYNEQFF	TGTGCCAGCACCCAGGGACTAGCGAGCAATCCGTCCTACAATGAGCAGTTCTTC
TRBV2	-	TRBJ1-1	12	-	CASSDLNTEAFF	TGTGCCAGCAGTGATCTAAACACTGAAGCTTTCTTT
TRBV18	-	TRBJ2-7	14	-	CASSPHLDSYEQYF	TGTGCCAGCTCACCGCATTTGGACAGCTACGAGCAGTACTTC
TRBV15	TRBD1	TRBJ1-1	15	-	CATSRLTGDGTEAFF	TGTGCCACCAGCAGACTTACAGGGGACGGCACTGAAGCTTTCTTT
TRBV30	TRBD2	TRBJ2-1	16	once	CAWSSLPGLATGEEFF	TGTGCCTGGAGTTCCTTGCCGGGACTAGCAACGGGAGAGGAGTTCTTC
TRBV14	TRBD1	TRBJ1-5	14	-	CASSRTGVGQPQHF	TGTGCCAGCAGCCGGACAGGGGTCGGGCAGCCCCAGCATTTT
TRBV12-5	TRBD2	TRBJ2-6	19	-	CASGLGIAGIPTGANVLTF	TGTGCTAGTGGTTTGGGGATAGCGGGAATCCCCACTGGGGCCAACGTCCTGACTTTC
TRBV7-2	-	TRBJ2-5	14	-	CASSYIQGVETQYF	TGTGCCAGCAGCTATATACAGGGCGTCGAGACCCAGTACTTC
TRBV10-2	TRBD1	TRBJ1-5	17	-	CATSGDSSSGGNQPQHF	TGCGCCACCTCCGGGGACAGTAGTAGTGGGGGCAATCAGCCCCAGCATTTT
TRBV27	-	TRBJ2-7	14	-	CASDRLADPYEQYF	TGTGCCAGCGACAGGCTAGCGGACCCTTACGAGCAGTACTTC
TRBV18	TRBD1	TRBJ2-5	15	-	CASSPLRTGEETQYF	TGTGCCAGCTCACCTTTGCGGACAGGGGAAGAGACCCAGTACTTC
TRBV5-6	TRBD2	TRBJ2-1	15	-	CASSFTSGRANEQFF	TGTGCCAGCAGCTTTACTAGCGGGAGGGCCAATGAGCAGTTCTTC
TRBV5-1	-	TRBJ2-7	14	-	CASSHDREAYEQYF	TGCGCCAGCAGTCACGACAGGGAGGCCTACGAGCAGTACTTC
TRBV7-2	-	TRBJ2-7	15	-	CASRGEGGRPYEQYF	TGTGCCAGCAGGGGAGAGGGAGGTCGCCCCTACGAGCAGTACTTC
TRBV5-1	-	TRBJ1-4	16	-	CASSLGGPATNEKLFF	TGCGCCAGCAGCCTGGGGGGCCCTGCAACTAATGAAAAACTGTTTTTT
TRBV5-4	-	TRBJ2-7	16	-	CASSFPRETGSYEQYF	TGTGCCAGCAGTTTTCCACGGGAGACGGGCTCCTACGAGCAGTACTTC
TRBV5-1	TRBD1	TRBJ2-7	14	once	CASSIRDRAYEQYF	TGCGCCAGCAGCATCCGGGACAGGGCCTACGAGCAGTACTTC
TRBV6-5	-	TRBJ1-5	13	-	CASSNRDNQPQHF	TGTGCCAGCAGCAACAGGGACAATCAGCCCCAGCATTTT
TRBV7-2	-	TRBJ1-1	15	-	CASTPKPGANTEAFF	TGTGCCAGCACCCCAAAACCTGGGGCGAACACTGAAGCTTTCTTT
TRBV28	TRBD1	TRBJ2-7	16	-	CASSPRDRGRIYEQYF	TGTGCCAGCAGTCCCCGGGACAGGGGGCGTATCTACGAGCAGTACTTC
TRBV11-2	TRBD2	TRBJ2-2	14	-	CASSLNTAGGELFF	TGTGCCAGCAGCTTAAACACAGCGGGAGGGGAGCTGTTTTTT
TRBV5-5	TRBD2	TRBJ2-3	17	-	CASSSGTSGPSTDTQYF	TGTGCCAGCAGCTCGGGGACTAGCGGGCCCAGCACAGATACGCAGTATTTT
TRBV9	TRBD2	TRBJ2-7	20	-	CASSVAAGTSGRDGPYEQYF	TGTGCCAGCAGCGTAGCCGCCGGGACTAGCGGTCGGGACGGCCCCTACGAGCAGTACTTC
TRBV6-5	TRBD2	TRBJ2-5	16	-	CASSYSKLAGVGEQYF	TGTGCCAGCAGTTACTCGAAACTAGCGGGAGTTGGTGAGCAGTACTTC
TRBV14	TRBD2	TRBJ2-5	17	-	CASSQVLAGECQETQYF	TGTGCCAGCAGCCAAGTGCTTGCGGGAGAATGTCAAGAGACCCAGTACTTC
TRBV7-9	TRBD2	TRBJ2-7	13	-	CASSLRGRDPIYF	TGTGCCAGCAGCTTACGTGGGAGGGATCCAATTTACTTC
TRBV19	TRBD1	TRBJ1-1	15	-	CASSPQDRGNTEAFF	TGTGCCAGTAGTCCGCAGGACAGGGGGAACACTGAAGCTTTCTTT
TRBV7-2	TRBD1	TRBJ1-1	17	-	CASRTRYSGTGGTEAFF	TGTGCCAGCAGGACTCGATATTCCGGGACAGGGGGCACTGAAGCTTTCTTT
TRBV2	TRBD1	TRBJ2-2	13	-	CARRGGVTGELFF	TGTGCCAGGCGAGGGGGCGTCACCGGGGAGCTGTTTTTT